The 7 T cell receptor beta chains reported below all come from one sample, sequenced in a study of CD8 T cells in ankylosing spondylitis. No cognate antigen is known for these TCRs. Via MiXCR, TCRdb re-called the 5' RACE reads, giving one row per CDR3 protein. In the table there are a few hundred thousand distinct CDR3 sequences, 20% to 25% of which are singletons. Study-wide findings and caveats: Typical of ankylosing spondylitis blood, it appeared, was a TCR beta motif of roughly eight highly homologous variants.

The sequencing input was blood, either unsorted or a sorted T cell fraction (not recorded which). The receptors were sampled from a male donor with ankylosing spondylitis.

This clonotype was observed a few times. The chain combines TRBV5-5 with TRBJ2-2; the match to TRBD1 covers 10 bases. The germline gives CDR1 SGHKS, CDR2 YYEKEE (reference sequence). After removal of 4 bases from V and 2 bases from J, the junction contained 2 bases not matched to a gene. The CDR3 covers 15 residues. The chain's CDR3 is CASSRQGANTGELFF. Written as DNA, the CDR3 is TGTGCCAGCAGCCGACAGGGGGCCAACACCGGGGAGCTGTTTTTT.

This clonotype was observed many times. The chain employs TRBV6-1 and TRBJ2-1; 7 nucleotides line up with TRBD2. CDR3 length equals 15 residues. V trimming: 6 bases; J trimming: 5 bases; junction bases outside the gene matches: 10. Germline values: CDR1 MNHNS, CDR2 SASEGT. The CDR3 spells CASSPLGRTHNEQFF. The CDR3, as DNA: TGTGCCAGCAGCCCGCTCGGGAGGACTCACAATGAGCAGTTCTTC.

The J gene is TRBJ1-3, the V gene TRBV11-3; D is uncertain. Trimming took off 5 bases at V and 4 bases at J, with 6 bases between the two ends. Germline V gives CDR1 SGHNT, CDR2 YENEEA. The CDR3 is made up of 12 amino acids. The CDR3 reads CASSTPGNTIYF. The CDR3 DNA is TGTGCCAGCAGCACCCCGGGAAACACCATATATTTT.

The gene calls are TRBV2 and TRBJ1-2; possibly TRBD1 for D (5 bases). This CDR3 comprises 14 residues. V was pared by 2 bases and J by 4 bases, with 11 bases between. Germline lookup yields CDR1 SNHLY and CDR2 FYNNEI. Written as DNA, the CDR3 is TGTGCCAGCAGTGAATTGGGGGACTCCTATGGCTACACCTTC. The encoded protein is CASSELGDSYGYTF. Using reference TRBV2 and TRBJ1-2 for the parts outside the CDR3, the full variable domain is EPEVTQTPSHQVTQMGQEVILRCVPISNHLYFYWYRQILGQKVEFLVSFYNNEISEKSEIFDDQFSVERPDGSNFTLKIRSTKLEDSAMYFCASSELGDSYGYTFGSGTRLTVV.

The J gene is TRBJ1-2, the V gene TRBV10-3; 8 bases are shared with TRBD1. The V and J ends lost 6 bases and 3 bases, in that order; junction bases with no gene match: 3. CDR3 size: 13 residues. The germline gives CDR1 ENHRY, CDR2 SYGVKD. The CDR3 DNA is TGTGCCATCAGCCAACAGGGGGACTATGGCTACACCTTC. Encoded protein: CAISQQGDYGYTF.

This sequence joins TRBV7-9 and TRBJ1-5, with D unclear. The V end lost 3 bases, the J end lost 7 bases, and 7 bases lay between the germline ends. The length of the CDR3 is 12 residues. In germline, CDR1 is SEHNR, CDR2 FQNEAQ (reference sequence). CDR3 nucleotides: TGTGCCAGCAGCTTGGACTGGCAGCCCCAGCATTTT. Its protein product is CASSLDWQPQHF.

This chain connects TRBV10-3 to TRBJ2-7; 11 bases line up with TRBD1. Looked up from germline, CDR1 is ENHRY and CDR2 is SYGVKD. V shed 6 bases, J shed 6 bases, and the junction held 7 bases outside the gene matches. This CDR3 region has 14 residues. The CDR3 region is CAISRGQGDGEQYF. As DNA, the CDR3 is TGTGCCATCAGCAGGGGACAGGGGGATGGCGAGCAGTACTTC.